A single sample is the source of the 10 T cell receptor beta chains below, sequenced in a study of blood T cell repertoires in COVID-19. Data came from immunoSEQ multiplex PCR; TCRdb stores just in-frame clones and leaves some out. The sample contains about 340,000 clones, 70% to 90% of which appear only once. The material sequenced was peripheral blood. The receptors derive from a woman aged 60-75 years with COVID-19, enrolled during active disease.

This clone occurred once. The identical CDR3 is also encoded by other nucleotide sequences in the sample. The rearrangement links TRBV2 to TRBJ2-3; 12 positions agree with TRBD2. The CDR3 length is 15 residues. V trimming: 5 bases; J trimming: 1 base; junction bases outside the gene matches: 1. The V gene's germline CDR1 is SNHLY and CDR2 FYNNEI. CDR3 residues: CASSRLAGGTDTQYF. In nucleotides, the CDR3 is TGTGCCAGCAGTCGACTAGCGGGGGGCACAGATACGCAGTATTTT.

The chain combines TRBV24-1 with TRBJ1-2, with 12 bases aligning to TRBD1. This CDR3 is built from 15 residues. V gave up 7 bases and J gave up 6 bases; unmatched junction bases: 8. In germline, CDR1 is KGHDR, CDR2 SFDVKD. CDR3 protein: CATSLWDRGLNGYTF. The CDR3 region has the DNA TGTGCCACCAGCCTCTGGGACAGGGGGCTGAATGGCTACACCTTC.

The rearrangement joins TRBV11-2 to TRBJ1-2, with TRBD1 matching over 9 bases. The CDR3 covers 16 residues. Germline V CDR1 and CDR2: SGHAT, FQNNGV. After removal of 2 bases from V and 6 bases from J, the junction contained 10 bases not matched to a gene. The CDR3 DNA is TGTGCCAGCAGCTTAATTCCGGGACAGGGCGTTCATGGCTACACCTTC. Protein product: CASSLIPGQGVHGYTF.

The rearrangement links TRBV5-8 to TRBJ1-5; D is possibly TRBD1 (6 bases). The CDR3 covers 15 residues. V lost 5 bases to trimming and J lost 2 bases, with 14 bases between them. Germline V gene lookup returns CDR1 SGHTS and CDR2 YDEGEE. The CDR3 DNA is TGTGCCAGCAGTCCAGGGGATTGGGGCAATCAGCCCCAGCATTTT. It encodes CASSPGDWGNQPQHF.

The CDR3 nucleotides read TGTGCCAGCAGTTACTCAGGGGTGAACACTGAAGCTTTCTTT. Protein product: CASSYSGVNTEAFF. This chain connects TRBV6-6 to TRBJ1-1, with D perhaps matching TRBD1 (5 bases). Trimming took off 0 bases at V and 0 bases at J, with 5 bases between the two ends. The CDR3 has 14 amino acids. CDR1 MNHNY and CDR2 SVGAGI come from the germline V gene (reference sequence).

The V and J genes are TRBV7-2 and TRBJ2-3; 7 nucleotides match TRBD1. V lost 2 bases, J lost 7 bases, and 12 bases stayed unmatched. Germline V gene data show CDR1 as SGHTA and CDR2 as FQGNSA. The CDR3 covers 16 residues. CDR3 sequence reads: CASSLQGGEPLNTQYF. The CDR3 DNA reads as TGTGCCAGCAGCTTACAAGGGGGCGAACCCCTTAATACGCAGTATTTT. Complete variable domain (other parts from reference TRBV7-2 and TRBJ2-3): GAGVSQSPSNKVTEKGKDVELRCDPISGHTALYWYRQSLGQGLEFLIYFQGNSAPDKSGLPSDRFSAERTGGSVSTLTIQRTQQEDSAVYLCASSLQGGEPLNTQYFGPGTRLTVL.

This chain joins TRBV7-9 and TRBJ1-1, with a possible D match to TRBD1 (5 bases). Germline V gene sequence: CDR1 SEHNR, CDR2 FQNEAQ (reference sequence). The CDR3 is 13 residues long. With 6 bases removed from V and 9 bases from J, the gap between germline ends came to 17 bases. This CDR3 reads CASRQWTREKAFF. The DNA for the CDR3 is TGTGCCAGCAGACAATGGACCAGGGAAAAAGCTTTCTTT.

The chain has TRBV6-5 and TRBJ1-1; the D gene is possibly TRBD1 (5 bases). CDR1 and CDR2 from the germline V gene are MNHEY and SVGAGI. V was pared by 4 bases and J by 2 bases, with 11 bases between. The CDR3 is 14 amino acids. The CDR3 sequence is CASSFIGTNTEAFF. For the CDR3, the DNA is TGTGCCAGCAGTTTCATTGGGACTAACACTGAAGCTTTCTTT.

The chain carries TRBV7-6 and TRBJ1-4; D may be TRBD1 (5 bases). Trimming removed 5 bases from V and 4 bases from J, with 8 bases in between. CDR1 and CDR2 (germline): SGHVS, FNYEAQ. The CDR3 covers 13 residues. In DNA, the CDR3 is TGTGCCAGCAGCCCAAGGGGTAATGAAAAACTGTTTTTT. Its protein is CASSPRGNEKLFF.

The V and J genes are TRBV7-3 and TRBJ2-1; TRBD2 is a possible D gene (5 bases). The CDR3 is 14 amino acids. The germline V and J ends were trimmed by 3 bases and 10 bases, with 16 bases remaining between them. The germline CDR1 and CDR2 sequences are SGHTA and FQGTGA. The CDR3 region has the DNA TGTGCCAGCAGCTTCTCCTCTGTGCGGGTCGAGCAGTTCTTC. As protein: CASSFSSVRVEQFF.